This entry lists 20 T cell receptor beta chains sequenced from one sample in a study of blood T cells in healthy people across ages. The second PCR ran about 6 to 12 cycles with a sample-barcoded 5' primer and J-beta primers. TCRdb processed the 5' RACE reads anew with MiXCR; each CDR3 protein has one entry. The sample lists 780,000 or so distinct CDR3 sequences; more than 50% were seen once. Sequenced: blood. The receptors here all came from a man between 40 and 49 years old in good health.

In this sample, this clonotype turned up a few times. The V gene is TRBV20-1, the J gene TRBJ1-2; no reliable D call. V was clipped by 6 bases and J by 4 bases, with 12 bases between them. The CDR3 contains 12 residues. The germline gives CDR1 DFQATT, CDR2 SNEGSKA (reference sequence). CDR3 in amino acids: CSASVVGYGYTF. DNA of the CDR3: TGCAGTGCCAGCGTAGTTGGCTATGGCTACACCTTC.

The chain couples TRBV20-1 to TRBJ2-3; no reliable D call. The CDR3 loop spans 13 amino acids. Trimming cost V 4 bases and J 3 bases, with 11 bases left between them. The germline gives CDR1 DFQATT, CDR2 SNEGSKA (reference sequence). The CDR3 bases are TGCAGTGCTAAAATAGTGGGGACAGATACGCAGTATTTT. Protein: CSAKIVGTDTQYF.

This clonotype showed up just a few times. The chain links TRBV20-1 to TRBJ2-7; D is perhaps TRBD1 (6 bases). This CDR3 region has 12 residues. Trimming removed 5 bases at V and 3 bases at J, with 11 bases between. Germline CDR1 DFQATT, CDR2 SNEGSKA (reference sequence). This chain's CDR3 is CSAAEQGYEQYF. The CDR3 region has the DNA TGCAGTGCTGCCGAACAGGGCTACGAGCAGTACTTC.

The V call is TRBV18, the J call TRBJ1-2; D gene unclear. Trimming left V 0 bases short and J 6 bases short, with 14 bases between. The V gene's germline CDR1 is KGHSH and CDR2 LQKENI. The CDR3 length is 15 residues. CDR3: CASSPPNGRQDGYTF. In DNA, the CDR3 is TGTGCCAGCTCACCACCGAACGGCAGGCAAGATGGCTACACCTTC. Combining the CDR3 with reference TRBV18 and TRBJ1-2 gives the whole variable domain NAGVMQNPRHLVRRRGQEARLRCSPMKGHSHVYWYRQLPEEGLKFMVYLQKENIIDESGMPKERFSAEFPKEGPSILRIQQVVRGDSAAYFCASSPPNGRQDGYTFGSGTRLTVV.

V is TRBV6-1 and J is TRBJ2-4; TRBD1 agrees at 11 bases. The J call may not be correct, given that the DNA end is closer to TRBJ2-7. Germline CDR1 MNHNS, CDR2 SASEGT. This CDR3 is 14 amino acids long. The CDR3 DNA reads TGTGCCAGCAATACCGGGACAGGGGGCTACGAGCAGTACTTC. It translates to CASNTGTGGYEQYF.

The gene calls are TRBV12-3 or TRBV12-4 and TRBJ2-6; 11 positions agree with TRBD1. CDR3 length: 18 amino acids. The V gene end was trimmed by 6 bases and the J gene end by 2 bases; junction bases not matched to a gene: 9. CDR3 protein: CASSGGQGVFPGANVLTF. In DNA form, the CDR3 reads TGTGCCAGCAGCGGGGGACAGGGGGTTTTTCCTGGGGCCAACGTCCTGACTTTC.

This chain uses TRBV9 with TRBJ2-7, with a tentative D call TRBD1 (6 bases). This CDR3 is 14 amino acids long. Germline CDR1 and CDR2: SGDLS and YYNGEE. V was shortened by 0 bases and J by 3 bases, with 10 bases between the two germline ends. The CDR3 spells CASSVAGDLYEQYF. CDR3 nucleotides: TGTGCCAGCAGCGTAGCAGGGGATCTCTACGAGCAGTACTTC.

The chain recombines TRBV4-1 with TRBJ1-2; unclear D gene. The CDR3 length is 15 residues. Trimming removed 1 base from V and 5 bases from J, with 14 bases in between. Germline CDR1 is MGHRA and CDR2 is YSYEKL. The chain's CDR3 is CASSQVLTTTYGYTF. The CDR3 DNA follows: TGCGCCAGCAGCCAAGTTCTAACAACCACTTATGGCTACACCTTC.

V usage is TRBV2 and J usage is TRBJ2-1; TRBD1 matches at 7 bases. The DNA end favors TRBJ2-7, so the J call may be wrong. Germline CDR1 reads SNHLY; CDR2 reads FYNNEI. CDR3 length: 12 residues. This CDR3 reads CANGQDTYEQYF. The CDR3 DNA reads TGTGCCAACGGACAGGATACCTACGAGCAGTACTTC.

The chain combines TRBV27 with TRBJ1-2, with 10 positions matching TRBD1. In germline, CDR1 is MNHEY, CDR2 SMNVEV (reference sequence). This CDR3 comprises 16 residues. Trimming removed 0 bases from V and 3 bases from J; junction bases left unmatched: 4. The CDR3 spells CASSLSGTGDDYGYTF. CDR3 nucleotides: TGTGCCAGCAGTTTATCAGGGACAGGGGACGACTATGGCTACACCTTC.

V usage is TRBV5-5 and J usage is TRBJ1-4; weak D call: TRBD1 (6 bases). The CDR3 extends over 15 amino acids. CDR1 SGHKS and CDR2 YYEKEE come from the germline V gene (reference sequence). Deletions cut 4 bases from V and 7 bases from J, with 17 bases between. The CDR3 nucleotides read TGTGCCAGCAGCGATTTCCGGGACATTCTTGAAAAACTGTTTTTT. This codes for CASSDFRDILEKLFF. The entire variable domain, with the rest obtained from reference TRBV5-5 and TRBJ1-4, is as follows: DAGVTQSPTHLIKTRGQQVTLRCSPISGHKSVSWYQQVLGQGPQFIFQYYEKEERGRGNFPDRFSARQFPNYSSELNVNALLLGDSALYLCASSDFRDILEKLFFGSGTQLSVL.

The chain couples TRBV20-1 to TRBJ2-1; 14 nucleotides match TRBD2. V trimming: 6 bases; J trimming: 7 bases; junction bases outside the gene matches: 5. CDR3 length equals 14 residues. Germline-derived CDR1 and CDR2 are DFQATT and SNEGSKA (reference sequence). DNA for the CDR3: TGCAGTGCCGACGGGACTAGCGGGAGAAATGAGCAGTTCTTC. Amino acids: CSADGTSGRNEQFF.

The V call is TRBV11-2, the J call TRBJ2-3; 12 nucleotides agree with TRBD2. Germline CDR1 SGHAT, CDR2 FQNNGV. Trimming cost V 5 bases and J 4 bases; bases outside gene matches: 16. There are 19 residues in the CDR3. CDR3: CASSASLLAGGMMADTQYF. CDR3 in DNA: TGTGCCAGCAGCGCTTCGCTGCTAGCGGGGGGGATGATGGCAGATACGCAGTATTTT.

This clonotype has a single count. This rearrangement joins TRBV20-1 to TRBJ1-5; D gene ambiguous. The CDR3 extends over 13 amino acids. Germline-derived CDR1 and CDR2 are DFQATT and SNEGSKA (reference sequence). V lost 5 bases and J 4 bases, leaving 12 bases between the germline ends. The CDR3 protein is CSAEDSGNQPQHF. The CDR3 region has the DNA TGCAGTGCTGAAGATTCGGGAAATCAGCCCCAGCATTTT.

CDR3 sequence (DNA): TGTGCCAGCAGTTCCCAACAGGGGGCCAGGACTGAAGCTTTCTTT. Encoded protein: CASSSQQGARTEAFF. The chain uses TRBV6-5 and TRBJ1-1; TRBD1 matches at 9 bases. Germline CDR1 is MNHEY and CDR2 is SVGAGI. The CDR3 is made up of 15 amino acids. J lost 5 bases, V lost 4 bases, and 8 bases had no gene match.

This sequence joins TRBV28 and TRBJ2-3; tentatively, D is TRBD2 (6 bases). Germline loops: CDR1 MDHEN, CDR2 SYDVKM. With 8 bases removed from V and 8 bases from J, the gap between germline ends came to 14 bases. This CDR3 spans 12 amino acids. CDR3 sequence (DNA): TGTGCCAGCCGGGAGCCGGCGGGTACGCAGTATTTT. As protein: CASREPAGTQYF. Full variable domain (outside the CDR3, taken from reference TRBV28 and TRBJ2-3): DVKVTQSSRYLVKRTGEKVFLECVQDMDHENMFWYRQDPGLGLRLIYFSYDVKMKEKGDIPEGYSVSREKKERFSLILESASTNQTSMYLCASREPAGTQYFGPGTRLTVL.

The chain combines TRBV18 with TRBJ1-4; unclear D gene. Germline values: CDR1 KGHSH, CDR2 LQKENI. Trimming cost V 2 bases and J 5 bases, with 15 bases left between them. CDR3 size: 16 residues. This CDR3 reads CASSPSIIQLNEKLFF. For the CDR3, the DNA is TGTGCCAGCTCACCATCGATTATCCAGTTAAATGAAAAACTGTTTTTT. Filled out from reference TRBV18 and TRBJ1-4, the complete variable domain reads NAGVMQNPRHLVRRRGQEARLRCSPMKGHSHVYWYRQLPEEGLKFMVYLQKENIIDESGMPKERFSAEFPKEGPSILRIQQVVRGDSAAYFCASSPSIIQLNEKLFFGSGTQLSVL.

This chain connects TRBV27 to TRBJ2-7; D is ambiguous. Germline V lookup: CDR1 MNHEY, CDR2 SMNVEV (reference sequence). The CDR3 has 13 residues. V lost 2 bases and J 3 bases, leaving 8 bases between the germline ends. CDR3 DNA sequence: TGTGCCAGCAGTTTAAACCCGAACTACGAGCAGTACTTC. It translates to CASSLNPNYEQYF.

The V gene is TRBV20-1, the J gene TRBJ2-5; TRBD2 matches at 10 bases. This CDR3 region has 14 residues. Unmatched junction bases numbered 15, after V lost 6 bases and J lost 11 bases. Germline loops: CDR1 DFQATT, CDR2 SNEGSKA (reference sequence). The CDR3: CSAERAGGSNEQYF. CDR3 in DNA: TGCAGTGCCGAAAGAGCGGGGGGGTCCAATGAGCAGTACTTC.

This chain joins TRBV29-1 and TRBJ2-1; tentative D call: TRBD2 (5 bases). The germline V gene has CDR1 SQVTM and CDR2 ANQGSEA. V lost 5 bases, J lost 7 bases, and 12 bases lay in between. The length of the CDR3 is 12 residues. CDR3 sequence: CSVSSGINEQFF. In DNA form, the CDR3 reads TGCAGCGTTTCCTCCGGGATAAATGAGCAGTTCTTC.